A single sample gave rise to the 28 T cell receptor beta chains below, sequenced in a study of T cells in Graves' hyperthyroidism and ophthalmopathy. From RNA transcripts, TCR beta CDR3 regions were amplified. When the TCR CDR3 underwent first-round RT-PCR, the HTBI primer set was used. TCRdb processed the multiplex PCR reads anew with MiXCR; each CDR3 protein has one entry. The table shows around 530,000 distinct CDR3 sequences, with approximately 17% occurring only once. Material for sequencing was blood. The receptors shown here come from a woman aged 18-29 years with Graves' ophthalmopathy.

This clonotype was detected a few times. The V and J genes are TRBV10-1 and TRBJ2-7, with 9 bases identical to TRBD2. This CDR3 is 14 amino acids long. V dropped 6 bases and J dropped 4; count of bases not matched to a gene: 7. Germline lookup yields CDR1 WNHNN and CDR2 SYGVQD (reference sequence). The CDR3: CASRPRGGAYEQYF. In DNA form, the CDR3 reads TGCGCCAGCAGACCGCGGGGGGGCGCTTACGAGCAGTACTTC.

The chain joins TRBV30 to TRBJ2-4; possibly TRBD1 or TRBD2 for D (6 bases each). The CDR3 has 11 amino acids. Trimming shortened V by 3 bases and J by 7 bases, and 7 bases separated the two germline ends. CDR1 is GTSNPN and CDR2 is SVGIG in the germline V gene (reference sequence). The CDR3 sequence: CAWRGGNIQYF. In DNA, the CDR3 is TGTGCCTGGAGGGGGGGCAACATTCAGTACTTC.

A few counts support this clonotype. The rearrangement uses TRBV7-6 and TRBJ1-1, with a tentative D call TRBD1 (6 bases). The CDR3 length is 14 residues. V lost 4 bases, J lost 2 bases, and 11 bases lay in between. Germline V gene data show CDR1 as SGHVS and CDR2 as FNYEAQ. The CDR3 region has the DNA TGTGCCAGCAGCTCGGGGGGCCCTAACACTGAAGCTTTCTTT. Translated, it gives CASSSGGPNTEAFF.

The sample holds many counts of this clonotype. The genes are TRBV11-3 and TRBJ2-1; 7 bases are shared with TRBD2. V dropped 5 bases and J dropped 3; count of bases not matched to a gene: 4. The CDR3 runs to 14 residues. Germline CDR1 is SGHNT and CDR2 is YENEEA. The CDR3 nucleotides are TGTGCCAGCAGCCGGGACTATCTCTACAATGAGCAGTTCTTC. Its protein is CASSRDYLYNEQFF.

This clonotype was observed many times. The V call is TRBV20-1, the J call TRBJ1-1; 9 bases line up with TRBD1. The germline CDR1 and CDR2 sequences are DFQATT and SNEGSKA (reference sequence). This CDR3 has 15 residues. V lost 0 bases to trimming and J lost 12 bases; unmatched junction nucleotides: 14. The CDR3 here is CSARELGQGIFMTFF. The DNA of the CDR3 is TGCAGTGCTAGAGAGTTGGGACAGGGCATTTTTATGACTTTCTTT.

V gene TRBV25-1 combines with J gene TRBJ2-5; D ambiguous. The CDR3 totals 14 residues. The ends were cut back, 4 bases at V and 4 bases at J, with 13 bases in the middle. Looked up from germline, CDR1 is MGHDK and CDR2 is SYGVNS. DNA for the CDR3: TGTGCCAGCAGTGCCCTGACCGGGCCAGAGACCCAGTACTTC. This sequence encodes CASSALTGPETQYF.

This clonotype was seen a handful of times. The chain employs TRBV19 and TRBJ1-1; D is unclear. The V gene's germline CDR1 is LNHDA and CDR2 SQIVND (reference sequence). This CDR3 region has 15 residues. V was shortened by 7 bases and J by 5 bases, with 20 bases between the two germline ends. The CDR3 sequence: CASNSAGSRRTEAFF. In DNA form, the CDR3 reads TGTGCCAGTAATTCTGCCGGGAGCCGACGGACTGAAGCTTTCTTT.

The CDR3 DNA is TGTGCCAGTAGTAATGGAGATACGCAGTATTTT. Its translation is CASSNGDTQYF. The rearrangement joins TRBV19 to TRBJ2-3; D not resolved. Between the trimmed V and J ends, which lost 4 bases and 5 bases, there was a span of 4 bases. Germline CDR1 reads LNHDA; CDR2 reads SQIVND (reference sequence). This CDR3 spans 11 amino acids. The entire variable domain, with the rest obtained from reference TRBV19 and TRBJ2-3, is as follows: DGGITQSPKYLFRKEGQNVTLSCEQNLNHDAMYWYRQDPGQGLRLIYYSQIVNDFQKGDIAEGYSVSREKKESFPLTVTSAQKNPTAFYLCASSNGDTQYFGPGTRLTVL.

The V gene is TRBV7-9, the J gene TRBJ2-1; D remains unclear. CDR1 and CDR2 from the germline V gene are SEHNR and FQNEAQ (reference sequence). The germline V and J ends were trimmed by 4 bases and 4 bases, with 20 bases remaining between them. This CDR3 spans 17 amino acids. The CDR3 bases are TGTGCCAGCAGCTACTACTTCATCACCAGACCATACAATGAGCAGTTCTTC. Its translation is CASSYYFITRPYNEQFF.

This clonotype was detected many times. This sequence joins TRBV3-1 and TRBJ2-5; TRBD1 matches 8 bases. The CDR3 totals 14 residues. The V segment lost 4 bases and the J segment 3 bases; nucleotides outside the gene matches: 4. From germline, CDR1 is LGHDT and CDR2 YNNKEL (reference sequence). In DNA, the CDR3 is TGTGCCAGCAGCCTTCGGACAGGGAAAGAGACCCAGTACTTC. Translating gives CASSLRTGKETQYF.

This chain connects TRBV6-1 to TRBJ1-6; D uncertain. In germline, CDR1 is MNHNS, CDR2 SASEGT. The V and J ends lost 5 bases and 5 bases respectively, with 10 bases between them. There are 14 residues in the CDR3. The CDR3 bases are TGTGCCAGCAGTACGGGAGTTAATAATTCACCCCTCCACTTT. Translation gives CASSTGVNNSPLHF.

In this sample, this clonotype turned up many times. The CDR3 sequence is CASSLDRGPSYEQYF. CDR3 DNA sequence: TGCGCCAGCAGCTTGGACAGGGGGCCTTCCTACGAGCAGTACTTC. The rearrangement joins TRBV5-1 to TRBJ2-7; 9 bases are shared with TRBD1. Looked up from germline, CDR1 is SGHRS and CDR2 is YFSETQ. This CDR3 has 15 residues. Trimming took 0 bases from V and 1 from J; bases not matched to a gene: 2.

In its sample, this clonotype was seen a few times. V is TRBV12-3 or TRBV12-4 and J is TRBJ2-4; TRBD1 aligns across 10 bases. V dropped 6 bases and J dropped 8; count of bases not matched to a gene: 4. This CDR3 spans 13 amino acids. The CDR3 DNA follows: TGTGCCAGCAGAGCCGGGACAGGGGACATTCAGTACTTC. Translating it yields CASRAGTGDIQYF.

This clonotype was found a few times. The rearrangement links TRBV27 to TRBJ1-1; 7 bases agree with TRBD1. J gave up 0 bases and V 7 bases, and 8 bases lay outside the gene matches. The CDR3 covers 15 residues. CDR1 is MNHEY and CDR2 is SMNVEV in the germline V gene (reference sequence). Here the CDR3 reads CASKPGQELNTEAFF. Written as DNA, the CDR3 is TGTGCCAGCAAACCCGGACAGGAACTGAACACTGAAGCTTTCTTT.

The chain links TRBV11-3 to TRBJ2-1, with D perhaps matching TRBD1 (5 bases). Trimming stripped 1 base from V and 13 bases from J, with 14 bases between. Germline V gene sequence: CDR1 SGHNT, CDR2 YENEEA. The CDR3 runs to 13 residues. The CDR3 sequence is CASSLGGVGGQFF. The CDR3 DNA is TGTGCCAGCAGCTTAGGGGGCGTTGGCGGTCAGTTCTTC.

V and J are TRBV4-1 and TRBJ2-7; no clear D. Trimming took 2 bases from V and 1 from J, leaving 12 bases between them. The CDR3 covers 15 residues. Per germline, CDR1 MGHRA and CDR2 YSYEKL. Here the CDR3 DNA reads TGCGCCAGCAGCCAAAACCCCGGGTCTTCCTACGAGCAGTACTTC. Its protein is CASSQNPGSSYEQYF.

This rearrangement joins TRBV5-4 to TRBJ1-1; 12 bases are shared with TRBD1. The CDR3 sequence is 16 residues long. Trimming at V came to 2 bases and at J to 5 bases, leaving 7 bases not matched to a gene. The V gene's germline CDR1 is SGHNT and CDR2 YYREEE (reference sequence). The CDR3 nucleotides read TGTGCCAGCAGCTTTGGAGGGACAGGGGGCGCGACTGAAGCTTTCTTT. Protein product: CASSFGGTGGATEAFF. The full variable domain, rest sourced from reference TRBV5-4 and TRBJ1-1, is ETGVTQSPTHLIKTRGQQVTLRCSSQSGHNTVSWYQQALGQGPQFIFQYYREEENGRGNFPPRFSGLQFPNYSSELNVNALELDDSALYLCASSFGGTGGATEAFFGQGTRLTVV.

This clonotype came up many times. CDR3 DNA sequence: TGTGCCAGCAGCCAAAGAACAGGCTATCCGGGCCGAAGGGCACACGAGCAGTACTTC. It yields the protein CASSQRTGYPGRRAHEQYF. V usage is TRBV3-1 and J usage is TRBJ2-7; a weak D match, TRBD1 (5 bases). The CDR3 sequence is 19 residues long. Trimming took 2 bases from V and 5 from J, leaving 28 bases between them. The germline gives CDR1 LGHDT, CDR2 YNNKEL (reference sequence).

A few counts support this clonotype. This chain connects TRBV7-6 to TRBJ2-2, with a possible D match to TRBD2 (5 bases). The V gene's germline CDR1 is SGHVS and CDR2 FNYEAQ. The CDR3 has 14 amino acids. V gave up 4 bases and J gave up 5 bases, with 11 bases separating them. CDR3 bases: TGTGCCAGCAGCTCGGAGGTTGGAACCGGGGAGCTGTTTTTT. Translated: CASSSEVGTGELFF.

Ten or more counts support this clonotype. V is TRBV28 and J is TRBJ2-1, with a tentative D call TRBD2 (6 bases). Germline CDR1 is MDHEN and CDR2 is SYDVKM. The CDR3 is 13 residues long. V lost 3 bases and J 7 bases, leaving 10 bases between the germline ends. CDR3 sequence: CASSLTSPNEQFF. For the CDR3, the DNA is TGTGCCAGCAGTTTGACTAGTCCTAATGAGCAGTTCTTC.

This clonotype was recorded at least ten times. The rearrangement links TRBV6-2 or TRBV6-3 to TRBJ1-2; no reliable D call. Germline V gene data show CDR1 as MNHEY and CDR2 as SVGEGT. The CDR3 is made up of 13 amino acids. The ends were cut back, 6 bases at V and 8 bases at J, with 16 bases in the middle. CDR3 residues: CASSYTIVRGYTF. CDR3 coding DNA: TGTGCCAGCAGCTACACCATAGTACGAGGCTACACCTTC.

This clonotype was detected ten times or more. The chain has TRBV6-6 and TRBJ2-1; D is unresolved. Per germline, CDR1 MNHNY and CDR2 SVGAGI (reference sequence). Trimming left V 2 bases short and J 5 bases short, with 4 bases between. The CDR3 contains 12 residues. CDR3 sequence (DNA): TGTGCCAGCAGTTACGGAAACAATGAGCAGTTCTTC. Its translation: CASSYGNNEQFF.

In regard to this clonotype: Possible read error: a much larger clone is one base away. V gene TRBV27 combines with J gene TRBJ1-6; D perhaps matches TRBD1 (5 bases). Looked up from germline, CDR1 is MNHEY and CDR2 is SMNVEV (reference sequence). The CDR3 has 15 residues. Trimming removed 5 bases at V and 7 bases at J, with 15 bases between. Written as DNA, the CDR3 is TGTGCCAGCAGTCCAGGGTACAGAGCCAATTCACCCCTCCACTTT. This translates into CASSPGYRANSPLHF.

This clonotype showed up many times. J is TRBJ2-3 and V is TRBV20-1; 11 bases line up with TRBD2. CDR3 size: 13 residues. Germline V CDR1 and CDR2: DFQATT, SNEGSKA (reference sequence). DNA of the CDR3: TGCAGCGAACTAGCGGGAGATCTCGATACGCAGTATTTT. It codes for CSELAGDLDTQYF.

Ten or more counts support this clonotype. The gene calls are TRBV2 and TRBJ2-6, with a weak D call TRBD2 (6 bases). The CDR3 has 14 amino acids. Germline-derived CDR1 and CDR2 are SNHLY and FYNNEI. V was trimmed by 7 bases and J by 1 base, leaving 8 bases between them. CDR3 region: CASTRESGANVLTF. The CDR3, as DNA: TGTGCCAGCACTCGGGAGTCTGGGGCCAACGTCCTGACTTTC.

The chain carries TRBV12-3 or TRBV12-4 and TRBJ1-4; no reliable D call. The CDR3 totals 13 residues. Trimming took off 1 base at V and 6 bases at J, with 6 bases between the two ends. The CDR3 DNA reads as TGTGCCAGCAGTTTAGAAGCCCATGAAAAACTGTTTTTT. Its protein product is CASSLEAHEKLFF.

A few counts support this clonotype. The V gene is TRBV6-1, the J gene TRBJ1-2; tentative D call: TRBD1 (5 bases). This CDR3 contains 14 residues. Trimming shortened V by 5 bases and J by 4 bases, and 14 bases separated the two germline ends. Per the germline V gene, CDR1 is MNHNS and CDR2 is SASEGT. The CDR3 loop is CASSYEQGPYGYTF. The DNA of the CDR3 is TGTGCCAGCAGTTACGAGCAGGGTCCCTATGGCTACACCTTC.

This clonotype appeared a few times. The chain carries TRBV14 and TRBJ2-1, with D possibly matching TRBD2 (7 bases). The CDR3 has 16 amino acids. Trimming left V 1 base short and J 3 bases short, with 13 bases between. Germline V gene sequence: CDR1 SGHDN, CDR2 FVKESK. The CDR3 protein is CASSQGGGGIYNEQFF. CDR3 nucleotide sequence: TGTGCCAGCAGCCAAGGAGGCGGGGGCATCTACAATGAGCAGTTCTTC.